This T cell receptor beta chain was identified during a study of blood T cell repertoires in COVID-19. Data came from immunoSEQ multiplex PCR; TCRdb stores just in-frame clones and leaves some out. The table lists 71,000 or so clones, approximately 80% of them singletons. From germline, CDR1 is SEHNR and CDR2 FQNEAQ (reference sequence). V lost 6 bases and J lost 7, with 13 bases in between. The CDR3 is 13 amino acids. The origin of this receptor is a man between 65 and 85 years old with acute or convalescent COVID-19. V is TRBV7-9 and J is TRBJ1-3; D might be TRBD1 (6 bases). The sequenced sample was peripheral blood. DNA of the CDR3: TGTGCCAGCAGTGCAGGGGTGGCGAACACCATATATTTT. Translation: CASSAGVANTIYF.